Below are 25 T cell receptor beta chains sequenced from a single sample in a study of radiotherapy plus CTLA-4 blockade in lung cancer. Clones were read by immunoSEQ multiplex PCR, and TCRdb kept only the in-frame ones, dropping some. This table holds some 80,000 clones, 60% to 85% found once. The sequences come from peripheral blood, collected from a patient treated with radiotherapy plus ipilimumab. The receptors shown here come from a human donor with non-small cell lung cancer whose response to radiotherapy plus ipilimumab could not be evaluated. Some clones in this sample may be carry-over from other donors' samples.

This chain joins TRBV5-1 and TRBJ1-6; 8 positions match TRBD1. Per the germline V gene, CDR1 is SGHRS and CDR2 is YFSETQ. The trim removed 1 base at V and 8 bases at J, leaving 5 bases unmatched. CDR3 length: 15 residues. The CDR3 region has the DNA TGCGCCAGCAGCTTGAGGACAGGGAGCGATTCACCCCTCCACTTT. Protein: CASSLRTGSDSPLHF.

The rearrangement joins TRBV6-5 to TRBJ1-5, with a tentative D call TRBD1 (5 bases). Per the germline V gene, CDR1 is MNHEY and CDR2 is SVGAGI. V was trimmed by 4 bases and J by 6 bases, leaving 13 bases between them. CDR3 length equals 14 residues. The CDR3 spells CASSSLRVAQPQHF. CDR3 nucleotide sequence: TGTGCCAGCAGTTCCCTCAGGGTGGCTCAGCCCCAGCATTTT.

The rearrangement uses TRBV27 and TRBJ1-1; 7 positions match TRBD1. The V and J ends lost 6 bases and 4 bases, in that order; junction bases with no gene match: 8. Germline V lookup: CDR1 MNHEY, CDR2 SMNVEV (reference sequence). This CDR3 is 14 amino acids long. CDR3 in amino acids: CASRRQGRFTEAFF. DNA for the CDR3: TGTGCCAGCAGAAGACAGGGCCGATTCACTGAAGCTTTCTTT.

The rearrangement joins TRBV18 to TRBJ1-5; 9 bases map to TRBD1. With 5 bases clipped from V and 4 bases from J, the junction kept 6 bases outside the gene matches. The CDR3 totals 15 residues. The germline V gene has CDR1 KGHSH and CDR2 LQKENI. The CDR3 loop is CASSLDRGINQPQHF. CDR3 nucleotides: TGTGCCAGCTCATTGGACAGGGGCATTAATCAGCCCCAGCATTTT.

This clone has more than one count but fewer than ten. V is TRBV10-3 and J is TRBJ1-5, with D possibly matching TRBD1 (6 bases). The CDR3 is made up of 13 amino acids. Trimming pared 10 bases from V and 4 bases from J, leaving 14 bases between. Germline V gene data show CDR1 as ENHRY and CDR2 as SYGVKD. CDR3 bases: TGTGCCACTCACGGGGACAAGAATCAGCCCCAGCATTTT. Translating gives CATHGDKNQPQHF.

The chain carries TRBV30 and TRBJ2-2, with D perhaps TRBD1 (6 bases). Trimming took off 4 bases at V and 1 base at J, with 13 bases between the two ends. The germline V gene encodes CDR1 GTSNPN and CDR2 SVGIG (reference sequence). This CDR3 is 15 amino acids long. CDR3 DNA sequence: TGTGCCTGGAAGGAGTACAGGGTGAACACCGGGGAGCTGTTTTTT. Translating gives CAWKEYRVNTGELFF.

The chain couples TRBV4-1 to TRBJ1-2, with D possibly TRBD1 on 5 matching bases. The CDR3 has 14 residues. Germline CDR1 and CDR2: MGHRA and YSYEKL. V lost 2 bases and J 6 bases, leaving 13 bases between the germline ends. DNA for the CDR3: TGCGCCAGCAGCCAAATTGGGGGAGGAAATGGCTACACCTTC. Residues: CASSQIGGGNGYTF.

This rearrangement joins TRBV27 to TRBJ2-5, with D possibly being TRBD2 (5 bases). Germline assignment: CDR1 MNHEY and CDR2 SMNVEV (reference sequence). The CDR3 is made up of 11 amino acids. Trimming cost V 9 bases and J 7 bases, with 12 bases left between them. CDR3 sequence: CASRSAGTQYF. DNA for the CDR3: TGTGCCAGTCGATCGGCGGGGACCCAGTACTTC.

This clone appeared a single time. The chain carries TRBV30 and TRBJ1-1; weak D call: TRBD1 (5 bases). Trimming removed 3 bases at V and 4 bases at J, with 12 bases between. CDR1 is GTSNPN, CDR2 SVGIG, per germline (reference sequence). CDR3 length: 13 amino acids. The DNA for the CDR3 is TGTGCCTGGAGCCCCTGGGGGGGCACTGAAGCTTTCTTT. This sequence encodes CAWSPWGGTEAFF.

This chain uses TRBV6-5 with TRBJ1-6, with TRBD1 as a possible D gene (6 bases). V was clipped by 2 bases and J by 6 bases, with 14 bases between them. In germline, CDR1 is MNHEY, CDR2 SVGAGI. This CDR3 has 16 residues. CDR3 residues: CASSYTRMDSNSPLHF. The DNA of the CDR3 is TGTGCCAGCAGTTACACTAGAATGGACAGTAATTCACCCCTCCACTTT.

V gene TRBV7-2 combines with J gene TRBJ2-5; 10 bases line up with TRBD2. The CDR3 covers 15 residues. The germline CDR1 and CDR2 sequences are SGHTA and FQGNSA. V lost 4 bases and J lost 11; bases outside the gene matches: 13. CDR3 nucleotide sequence: TGTGCCAGCAGCTCAGGGACTAGCGCCTCCAGAGAGCAGTACTTC. Protein sequence: CASSSGTSASREQYF.

This clone appeared a single time. This chain links TRBV5-6 with TRBJ2-1; 8 bases line up with TRBD1. Trimming took 4 bases from V and 7 from J; bases not matched to a gene: 4. CDR1 and CDR2 from the germline V gene are SGHDT and YYEEEE. The CDR3 runs to 13 residues. This CDR3 is CASSAWDRNEQFF. CDR3 sequence (DNA): TGTGCCAGCAGCGCCTGGGACAGGAATGAGCAGTTCTTC.

The CDR3 reads CSQDSLYNQPQHF. The CDR3 nucleotides read TGCAGCCAAGACAGCCTGTACAATCAGCCCCAGCATTTT. V usage is TRBV29-1 and J usage is TRBJ1-5, with a possible D match to TRBD1 (5 bases). The CDR3 length is 13 residues. Between the trimmed V and J ends, which lost 8 bases and 3 bases, there was a span of 14 bases. Germline V gene lookup returns CDR1 SQVTM and CDR2 ANQGSEA.

For the CDR3, the DNA is TGTGCCAGCCGGGGGAGCAGGGAAAAACTGTTTTTT. Translating it yields CASRGSREKLFF. The genes are TRBV6-5 and TRBJ1-4; TRBD1 is a possible D gene (5 bases). CDR1 and CDR2 from the germline V gene are MNHEY and SVGAGI. V shed 8 bases and J shed 8 bases, with 12 bases lying between them. The length of the CDR3 is 12 residues.

This chain links TRBV25-1 with TRBJ2-1; D is possibly TRBD1 (5 bases). Germline V gene lookup returns CDR1 MGHDK and CDR2 SYGVNS. There are 11 residues in the CDR3. V shed 8 bases and J shed 6 bases, with 8 bases lying between them. The CDR3 bases are TGTGCCAGCCGACAGTTCAATGAGCAGTTCTTC. This codes for CASRQFNEQFF.

The gene calls are TRBV5-1 and TRBJ1-2, with D hard to call. CDR1 and CDR2 (germline): SGHRS, YFSETQ. Trimming removed 0 bases from V and 4 bases from J, with 10 bases in between. The CDR3 length is 14 residues. CDR3 bases: TGCGCCAGCAGCTTGGAACAGCGGTTCTATGGCTACACCTTC. Its protein is CASSLEQRFYGYTF.

The chain has TRBV7-2 and TRBJ1-1; D ambiguous. Germline assignment: CDR1 SGHTA and CDR2 FQGNSA. Trimming removed 3 bases at V and 2 bases at J, with 7 bases between. CDR3 size: 13 residues. CDR3 protein: CASSFSTNTEAFF. The CDR3 region has the DNA TGTGCCAGCAGCTTTAGCACAAACACTGAAGCTTTCTTT.

This clone has only a few counts. The CDR3 nucleotides read TGTGCCAGCTCACCAAGTGGGACAACTAGCACAGATACGCAGTATTTT. Its translation: CASSPSGTTSTDTQYF. The chain carries TRBV18 and TRBJ2-3; possible D gene TRBD1, 6 bases. V was clipped by 2 bases and J by 0 bases, with 12 bases between them. The germline V gene encodes CDR1 KGHSH and CDR2 LQKENI. This CDR3 is 16 amino acids long.

J is TRBJ2-5 and V is TRBV2; 7 nucleotides align to TRBD2. Germline V CDR1 and CDR2: SNHLY, FYNNEI. V shed 4 bases, J shed 2 bases, and the junction held 13 bases outside the gene matches. The CDR3 has 17 residues. The CDR3 region is CASSGLFKRGLQETQYF. The CDR3 region has the DNA TGTGCCAGCAGTGGCCTTTTTAAGCGGGGCCTTCAAGAGACCCAGTACTTC. The complete variable domain, with remaining parts taken from reference TRBV2 and TRBJ2-5, reads EPEVTQTPSHQVTQMGQEVILRCVPISNHLYFYWYRQILGQKVEFLVSFYNNEISEKSEIFDDQFSVERPDGSNFTLKIRSTKLEDSAMYFCASSGLFKRGLQETQYFGPGTRLLVL.

The V call is TRBV6-5, the J call TRBJ1-4, with TRBD1 as a possible D gene (5 bases). Germline CDR1 is MNHEY and CDR2 is SVGAGI. V lost 5 bases, J lost 6 bases, and 7 bases lay in between. The CDR3 covers 12 residues. CDR3: CASSEGDEKLFF. CDR3 bases: TGTGCCAGCAGTGAAGGGGATGAAAAACTGTTTTTT.

This clone was observed a single time. The chain recombines TRBV5-1 with TRBJ2-2; 10 bases are a match to TRBD1. The trim removed 4 bases at V and 5 bases at J, leaving 2 bases unmatched. From germline, CDR1 is SGHRS and CDR2 YFSETQ. The CDR3 sequence is 14 residues long. The chain's CDR3 is CASSPDRGTGELFF. CDR3 nucleotide sequence: TGCGCCAGCAGCCCGGACAGGGGGACCGGGGAGCTGTTTTTT.

The chain recombines TRBV5-1 with TRBJ2-5; perhaps TRBD1 as D (5 bases). Germline loops: CDR1 SGHRS, CDR2 YFSETQ. The CDR3 spans 15 residues. Between the trimmed V and J ends, which lost 3 bases and 3 bases, there was a span of 15 bases. The CDR3 spells CASSSTPTAEETQYF. CDR3 in DNA: TGCGCCAGCAGCTCGACCCCGACAGCAGAAGAGACCCAGTACTTC.

V usage is TRBV18 and J usage is TRBJ1-1; no clear D. There are 13 residues in the CDR3. V was shortened by 3 bases and J by 6 bases, with 11 bases between the two germline ends. Germline assignment: CDR1 KGHSH and CDR2 LQKENI. Here the CDR3 DNA reads TGTGCCAGCTCACCTCCGGGATGGGCTGAAGCTTTCTTT. This encodes CASSPPGWAEAFF.

This rearrangement joins TRBV9 to TRBJ2-3; 13 bases match TRBD2. The CDR3 length is 18 residues. The V segment lost 0 bases and the J segment 5 bases; nucleotides outside the gene matches: 9. In germline, CDR1 is SGDLS, CDR2 YYNGEE. CDR3 amino acids: CASSVDGLAGARGDTQYF. In DNA, the CDR3 is TGTGCCAGCAGCGTAGACGGACTAGCGGGGGCGCGGGGAGATACGCAGTATTTT.

This clone was seen a handful of times. This CDR3 reads CASSSSFTSGDSYEQYF. CDR3 DNA: TGTGCCAGCAGCTCTTCGTTCACTAGCGGGGACTCCTACGAGCAGTACTTC. V gene TRBV11-2 combines with J gene TRBJ2-7; 10 bases map to TRBD2. With V trimmed by 4 bases and J by 0 bases, 9 bases remained unmatched. This CDR3 contains 17 residues. Looked up from germline, CDR1 is SGHAT and CDR2 is FQNNGV.